This is a list of T cell receptor beta chains from one sample in a study of Ad26.COV2.S vaccination and SARS-CoV-2 variants. Sequencing used immunoSEQ multiplex PCR; TCRdb keeps in-frame clones, though not all of them. The table records some 330,000 clones, almost 90% of them present only once. The sample in question was peripheral blood, obtained in a trial of Ad26.COV2.S vaccine versus placebo. Receptors were obtained from a person aged 18 to 59 who received the Ad26.COV2.S COVID-19 vaccine or a placebo. CDR3s include the opening cysteine and the closing phenylalanine or tryptophan. Fields, in order: clone size, V gene, J gene, D gene, CDR3 DNA, CDR3 protein. The D gene is left open where the match is weak. Some rows have no size entry. The others give once, few or many, or a class for an expanded clone.

clone size: .
V gene: TRBV7-6
J gene: TRBJ2-1
D gene: TRBD1
CDR3 DNA: TGTGCCAGCAGCTTAGCCGCCGGGACAGGAGTTGAGCAGTTCTTC
CDR3 protein: CASSLAAGTGVEQFF

clone size: .
V gene: TRBV6-5
J gene: TRBJ1-1
D gene: .
CDR3 DNA: TGTGCCAGCAGTTTACATGACAGGACGAACACTGAAGCTTTCTTT
CDR3 protein: CASSLHDRTNTEAFF

clone size: .
V gene: TRBV28
J gene: TRBJ2-3
D gene: .
CDR3 DNA: TGTGCCAGCAGACTCATAGCCCCATATAGTCGTCCAGATACGCAGTATTTT
CDR3 protein: CASRLIAPYSRPDTQYF

clone size: few
V gene: TRBV5-1
J gene: TRBJ1-2
D gene: .
CDR3 DNA: TGCGCCAGCAGCTGGGGGGACCACTACACCTTC
CDR3 protein: CASSWGDHYTF

clone size: .
V gene: TRBV20-1
J gene: TRBJ2-5
D gene: .
CDR3 DNA: TGCAGTGCTAGATCCCAAGAGACCCAGTACTTC
CDR3 protein: CSARSQETQYF

clone size: few
V gene: TRBV18
J gene: TRBJ1-2
D gene: .
CDR3 DNA: TGTGCCAGCTCACCACCGAGGGAGTTGGGGGGCTACACCTTC
CDR3 protein: CASSPPRELGGYTF

clone size: .
V gene: TRBV12-3/TRBV12-4
J gene: TRBJ1-2
D gene: .
CDR3 DNA: TGTGCCAGCAGTTTTGAAGATGAGAGCGGCTACACCTTC
CDR3 protein: CASSFEDESGYTF

clone size: once
V gene: TRBV5-4
J gene: TRBJ2-1
D gene: .
CDR3 DNA: TGTGCCAGCAGCCCCCTAGAGTTATCCTACAATGAGCAGTTCTTC
CDR3 protein: CASSPLELSYNEQFF

clone size: .
V gene: TRBV5-1
J gene: TRBJ1-1
D gene: .
CDR3 DNA: TGCGCCAGCAGCTTGGCGACCGGCCTGAACACTGAAGCTTTCTTT
CDR3 protein: CASSLATGLNTEAFF

clone size: .
V gene: TRBV19
J gene: TRBJ1-1
D gene: TRBD1
CDR3 DNA: TGTGCCAGTGACAGGGGCTGGACTGAAGCTTTCTTT
CDR3 protein: CASDRGWTEAFF

clone size: .
V gene: TRBV18
J gene: TRBJ2-2
D gene: .
CDR3 DNA: TGTGCCAGCTCACCACAGGGTGACACCGGGGAGCTGTTTTTT
CDR3 protein: CASSPQGDTGELFF

clone size: .
V gene: TRBV7-6
J gene: TRBJ2-3
D gene: .
CDR3 DNA: TGTGCCAGCAGCTTAATGTCCGAAACCATCGGAGATACGCAGTATTTT
CDR3 protein: CASSLMSETIGDTQYF

clone size: few
V gene: TRBV2
J gene: TRBJ1-5
D gene: .
CDR3 DNA: TGTGCCAGCGGGCAAACGAGCAATCAGCCCCAGCATTTT
CDR3 protein: CASGQTSNQPQHF

clone size: .
V gene: TRBV7-8
J gene: TRBJ1-2
D gene: .
CDR3 DNA: TGTGCCAGCAGCCGCGACGGAGCCTATGGCTACACCTTC
CDR3 protein: CASSRDGAYGYTF

clone size: .
V gene: TRBV15
J gene: TRBJ2-1
D gene: .
CDR3 DNA: TGTGCCACCAGCAGAGATAGACCCAGAGGGGATGAGCAGTTCTTC
CDR3 protein: CATSRDRPRGDEQFF

clone size: .
V gene: TRBV27
J gene: TRBJ1-1
D gene: .
CDR3 DNA: TGTGCCAGCAGAAGGGGGAACACTGAAGCTTTCTTT
CDR3 protein: CASRRGNTEAFF

clone size: .
V gene: TRBV12-3/TRBV12-4
J gene: TRBJ1-2
D gene: .
CDR3 DNA: TGTGCCAGCAGTTTACGACAGGCAGTCGGCTACACCTTC
CDR3 protein: CASSLRQAVGYTF

clone size: .
V gene: TRBV19
J gene: TRBJ2-1
D gene: .
CDR3 DNA: TGTGCCAGTAGTATCTTATGGTCGGTTCGGGGAGTGACCTACAATGAGCAGTTCTTC
CDR3 protein: CASSILWSVRGVTYNEQFF

clone size: .
V gene: TRBV12-3/TRBV12-4
J gene: TRBJ1-1
D gene: .
CDR3 DNA: TGTGCCAGCAGTTTTGGATATAACACTGAAGCTTTCTTT
CDR3 protein: CASSFGYNTEAFF

clone size: .
V gene: TRBV7-9
J gene: TRBJ1-1
D gene: .
CDR3 DNA: TGTGCCAGCATCCCCCTCGGGGCCCGGGACACTGAAGCTTTCTTT
CDR3 protein: CASIPLGARDTEAFF

clone size: .
V gene: TRBV12-3/TRBV12-4
J gene: TRBJ2-1
D gene: .
CDR3 DNA: TGTGCCAGCTCGCTAGCGCAACTCAATGAGCAGTTCTTC
CDR3 protein: CASSLAQLNEQFF

clone size: .
V gene: TRBV7-2
J gene: TRBJ1-5
D gene: .
CDR3 DNA: TGTGCCAGCAGCCGCAGGGATCCAAGCAATCAGCCCCAGCATTTT
CDR3 protein: CASSRRDPSNQPQHF

clone size: .
V gene: TRBV2
J gene: TRBJ1-1
D gene: .
CDR3 DNA: TGTGCCAGCAGGTTGATCAGGGAGAACACTGAAGCTTTCTTT
CDR3 protein: CASRLIRENTEAFF

clone size: .
V gene: TRBV6-5
J gene: TRBJ1-2
D gene: TRBD1
CDR3 DNA: TGTGCCAGCAGTTACGCCGGGACAGATAACTATGGCTACACCTTC
CDR3 protein: CASSYAGTDNYGYTF

clone size: .
V gene: TRBV4-3
J gene: TRBJ1-4
D gene: TRBD1
CDR3 DNA: TGCGCCAGCGGTACCGGGACAGGGGCTGAAAAACTGTTTTTT
CDR3 protein: CASGTGTGAEKLFF

clone size: .
V gene: TRBV29-1
J gene: TRBJ1-3
D gene: .
CDR3 DNA: TGCAGCGTGCAAAGCTCTGGAAACACCATATATTTT
CDR3 protein: CSVQSSGNTIYF

clone size: .
V gene: TRBV9
J gene: TRBJ1-2
D gene: TRBD1
CDR3 DNA: TGTGCCAGCAGCACGGGACAGGGGGCTCTCTATGGCTACACCTTC
CDR3 protein: CASSTGQGALYGYTF

clone size: .
V gene: TRBV7-2
J gene: TRBJ1-4
D gene: TRBD1
CDR3 DNA: TGTGCCAGCAGCTCTCGGAACCGGGACAGAAGAGAAAAACTGTTTTTT
CDR3 protein: CASSSRNRDRREKLFF

clone size: .
V gene: TRBV12-3/TRBV12-4
J gene: TRBJ1-1
D gene: .
CDR3 DNA: TGTGCCAGCAGCTTAACAGAGCAGTCAGAAGCTTTCTTT
CDR3 protein: CASSLTEQSEAFF

clone size: .
V gene: TRBV13
J gene: TRBJ1-1
D gene: .
CDR3 DNA: TGTGCCAGCAGCTTAGAAGGGGGGCAAACTTTCTTT
CDR3 protein: CASSLEGGQTFF

clone size: .
V gene: TRBV5-6
J gene: TRBJ2-7
D gene: .
CDR3 DNA: TGTGCCAGCAGCTTTGATGCGGGGCTATCCTACGAGCAGTACTTC
CDR3 protein: CASSFDAGLSYEQYF